This TCR beta chain was sequenced for a study of blood T cell repertoires in COVID-19. For the study at large: Samples representing acute and convalescent COVID-19 were sourced from the United States, Italy and Spain. Sources were T cells, B-cell-depleted T cells, or PBMCs; the material itself was cDNA or gDNA.

The CDR3 contains 15 residues. Germline-derived CDR1 and CDR2 are SGHTA and FQGNSA. With 4 bases removed from V and 4 bases from J, the gap between germline ends came to 16 bases. Authors' processing steps: Amplification of reference gene primers provided the estimated nucleated cell counts. Clones were read by immunoSEQ multiplex PCR, and TCRdb kept only the in-frame ones, dropping some. Clone size and the V and J calls come from that table; the DNA yielded D and trimming. The table records around 700,000 clones, 85% to 90% of them present only once. The sequence derives from a woman between 18 and 29 years old with acute or convalescent COVID-19. The sample taken for sequencing was peripheral blood. V usage is TRBV7-2 and J usage is TRBJ1-2, with a possible D match to TRBD1 (5 bases). The CDR3 region has the DNA TGTGCCAGCAGCTCGAACGGAGAGGGACTCTATGGCTACACCTTC. This encodes CASSSNGEGLYGYTF. Variable domain in full (rest from reference TRBV7-2 and TRBJ1-2): GAGVSQSPSNKVTEKGKDVELRCDPISGHTALYWYRQSLGQGLEFLIYFQGNSAPDKSGLPSDRFSAERTGGSVSTLTIQRTQQEDSAVYLCASSSNGEGLYGYTFGSGTRLTVV.